The 27 T cell receptor beta chains below were found in one sample sequenced in a study of cytomegalovirus exposure and HLA in healthy donors. Amplification used 60 Vbeta primers and 13 Jbeta primers. Sequencing used immunoSEQ multiplex PCR; TCRdb keeps in-frame clones, though not all of them. The table lists about 85,000 clones, 60% to 80% of them singletons, with approximately 2% in the top ten. Sequences were obtained from PBMCs. The receptor source for this set is a boy aged 5-17 years in good health and CMV-seronegative.

This clone showed up just a few times. The J gene is TRBJ2-3, the V gene TRBV5-4; D gene ambiguous. CDR3 length: 13 residues. Trimming left V 2 bases short and J 1 base short, with 5 bases between. Per germline, CDR1 SGHNT and CDR2 YYREEE (reference sequence). The CDR3 reads CASSFPGTDTQYF. As DNA, the CDR3 is TGTGCCAGCAGCTTCCCCGGCACAGATACGCAGTATTTT.

The chain employs TRBV7-9 and TRBJ1-1, with D maybe TRBD1 (6 bases). V dropped 6 bases and J dropped 6 bases, with 14 bases sitting between them. This CDR3 is 13 amino acids long. Germline V lookup: CDR1 SEHNR, CDR2 FQNEAQ (reference sequence). CDR3 sequence (DNA): TGTGCCAGCAGTTCCACAGGGAGCGCTGAAGCTTTCTTT. Its protein product is CASSSTGSAEAFF.

This clone has only a few counts. The V call is TRBV2, the J call TRBJ1-2; D gene uncertain. CDR1 and CDR2 (germline): SNHLY, FYNNEI. This CDR3 has 18 amino acids. With 4 bases removed from V and 6 bases from J, the gap between germline ends came to 27 bases. CDR3 amino acids: CASSGTAVPAEQPHGYTF. CDR3 nucleotide sequence: TGTGCCAGCAGTGGTACAGCCGTACCGGCAGAACAGCCCCATGGCTACACCTTC.

This chain connects TRBV28 to TRBJ1-2, with 10 bases aligning to TRBD1. The V gene's germline CDR1 is MDHEN and CDR2 SYDVKM. The trim removed 5 bases at V and 4 bases at J, leaving 1 base unmatched. This CDR3 has 13 amino acids. This CDR3 is CASSRQGAYGYTF. The CDR3 DNA follows: TGTGCCAGCAGTCGACAGGGGGCCTATGGCTACACCTTC.

The chain employs TRBV7-9 and TRBJ2-3; 7 bases map to TRBD2. With V trimmed by 6 bases and J by 2 bases, 8 bases remained unmatched. The CDR3 totals 15 residues. Germline V gives CDR1 SEHNR, CDR2 FQNEAQ (reference sequence). The chain's CDR3 is CASRPSGTDTDTQYF. Written as DNA, the CDR3 is TGTGCCAGCAGGCCTAGCGGAACGGACACAGATACGCAGTATTTT.

V usage is TRBV19 and J usage is TRBJ1-4, with a possible D match to TRBD1 (6 bases). The CDR3 is 14 amino acids. Trimming left V 8 bases short and J 0 bases short, with 10 bases between. From germline, CDR1 is LNHDA and CDR2 SQIVND (reference sequence). The DNA for the CDR3 is TGTGCCAGTGGACAGACTGCAACTAATGAAAAACTGTTTTTT. Amino acids: CASGQTATNEKLFF.

This clone was seen once. Other nucleotide sequences from this sample produce the same CDR3. The gene calls are TRBV19 and TRBJ1-5; D is possibly TRBD1 (6 bases). This CDR3 has 13 amino acids. With 6 bases removed from V and 4 bases from J, the gap between germline ends came to 10 bases. The germline V gene encodes CDR1 LNHDA and CDR2 SQIVND (reference sequence). CDR3 sequence (DNA): TGTGCCAGTAGCCCTCAGGGGAATCAGCCCCAGCATTTT. As protein: CASSPQGNQPQHF.

V gene TRBV15 combines with J gene TRBJ1-1; possible D gene TRBD1, 6 bases. The length of the CDR3 is 14 residues. Trimming took 6 bases from V and 0 from J, leaving 11 bases between them. Per germline, CDR1 LNHNV and CDR2 YYDKDF (reference sequence). The chain's CDR3 is CATSLDRMNTEAFF. The CDR3 region has the DNA TGTGCCACCAGTTTAGACAGGATGAACACTGAAGCTTTCTTT.

CDR3 protein: CASSFRGGRTTEAFF. CDR3 bases: TGTGCCAGCAGCTTCCGGGGGGGGAGGACCACTGAAGCTTTCTTT. The V and J genes are TRBV7-9 and TRBJ1-1; possibly TRBD1 for D (5 bases). V was trimmed by 3 bases and J by 4 bases, leaving 15 bases between them. Germline values: CDR1 SEHNR, CDR2 FQNEAQ (reference sequence). This CDR3 spans 15 amino acids.

This clone was picked up many times. The rearrangement links TRBV6-5 to TRBJ2-5; a weak D match, TRBD1 (6 bases). Trimming cost V 7 bases and J 2 bases, with 11 bases left between them. The germline V gene encodes CDR1 MNHEY and CDR2 SVGAGI. This CDR3 region has 13 residues. CDR3 sequence: CASTKTGQETQYF. The CDR3 DNA sequence: TGTGCCAGCACGAAGACAGGTCAAGAGACCCAGTACTTC.

V gene TRBV28 combines with J gene TRBJ1-2; D perhaps matches TRBD1 (5 bases). Germline CDR1 is MDHEN and CDR2 is SYDVKM. V lost 3 bases to trimming and J lost 8 bases, with 10 bases between them. The CDR3 spans 12 residues. This chain's CDR3 is CASSFRVSGYTF. As DNA, the CDR3 is TGTGCCAGCAGTTTCAGGGTTTCAGGCTACACCTTC.

V and J are TRBV6-6 and TRBJ2-2, with a tentative D call TRBD1 (5 bases). The germline gives CDR1 MNHNY, CDR2 SVGAGI (reference sequence). CDR3 length: 15 amino acids. V was clipped by 6 bases and J by 8 bases, with 19 bases between them. The CDR3 coding sequence is TGTGCCAGCAGGATAATGTCTGTAGGGGCTGGGGAGCTGTTTTTT. It encodes CASRIMSVGAGELFF.

The CDR3 DNA reads as TGTGCCAGCAGTTTGAGTATTTCCGGGGAGCTGTTTTTT. It codes for CASSLSISGELFF. The chain combines TRBV27 with TRBJ2-2; D is unresolved. V was cut by 3 bases and J by 6 bases, with 8 bases left in between. Germline V gives CDR1 MNHEY, CDR2 SMNVEV (reference sequence). This CDR3 region has 13 residues.

This chain connects TRBV4-3 to TRBJ1-4, with D possibly matching TRBD1 (5 bases). V shed 0 bases and J shed 7 bases, with 15 bases lying between them. The CDR3 contains 16 residues. Germline assignment: CDR1 LGHNA and CDR2 YSLEER. CDR3 DNA: TGCGCCAGCAGCCAAGACTTGGGGGGTGGGATTGAAAAACTGTTTTTT. Translating gives CASSQDLGGGIEKLFF.

The V call is TRBV28, the J call TRBJ1-5; tentatively, D is TRBD1 (5 bases). Germline CDR1 and CDR2: MDHEN and SYDVKM. The CDR3 has 12 amino acids. Trimming shortened V by 2 bases and J by 6 bases, and 5 bases separated the two germline ends. The CDR3 DNA reads as TGTGCCAGCAGTTTACAGGGTCAGCCCCAGCATTTT. Translated: CASSLQGQPQHF.

V and J are TRBV6-5 and TRBJ1-1; D may be TRBD1 (6 bases). Germline V gene sequence: CDR1 MNHEY, CDR2 SVGAGI. CDR3 size: 14 residues. Trimming cost V 7 bases and J 1 base, with 13 bases left between them. The CDR3 DNA is TGTGCCAGCACCTCACAGGGCCCGAACACTGAAGCTTTCTTT. Its translation is CASTSQGPNTEAFF.

V gene TRBV19 combines with J gene TRBJ1-1, with unresolved D. This CDR3 has 13 amino acids. Germline CDR1 and CDR2: LNHDA and SQIVND (reference sequence). V was shortened by 1 base and J by 7 bases, with 10 bases between the two germline ends. Here the CDR3 DNA reads TGTGCCAGTAGTATAGTTGCGGCAGTTGAAGCTTTCTTT. Protein product: CASSIVAAVEAFF.

V and J are TRBV30 and TRBJ2-1, with 13 positions matching TRBD2. This CDR3 contains 15 residues. Germline V gene data show CDR1 as GTSNPN and CDR2 as SVGIG (reference sequence). V trimming: 2 bases; J trimming: 7 bases; junction bases outside the gene matches: 5. CDR3 in amino acids: CAWSLLAGGPNEQFF. CDR3 nucleotides: TGTGCCTGGAGTTTACTAGCGGGGGGGCCGAATGAGCAGTTCTTC.

The V gene is TRBV28, the J gene TRBJ2-1; D is possibly TRBD1 (6 bases). CDR3 size: 12 residues. V was pared by 7 bases and J by 4 bases, with 8 bases between. Germline V gives CDR1 MDHEN, CDR2 SYDVKM. The CDR3 DNA sequence: TGTGCCAGCACAGGACAGTACAATGAGCAGTTCTTC. Translation gives CASTGQYNEQFF.

The table lists this clone with a few counts. The rearrangement links TRBV9 to TRBJ1-5, with 12 bases identical to TRBD1. The junction had 4 bases not matched to a gene; V was cut back by 3 bases and J by 9 bases. CDR1 and CDR2 from the germline V gene are SGDLS and YYNGEE. The CDR3 spans 14 residues. The CDR3 DNA reads as TGTGCCAGCAGCGAAGGGACAGGGGGCCTGCCCCAGCATTTT. This encodes CASSEGTGGLPQHF.

The rearrangement links TRBV5-6 to TRBJ2-7, with D perhaps TRBD1 (6 bases). Germline CDR1 reads SGHDT; CDR2 reads YYEEEE. Trimming took 2 bases from V and 6 from J, leaving 9 bases between them. CDR3 length: 12 residues. The CDR3 coding sequence is TGTGCCAGCAGCTTAACAGGGTTCGAGCAGTACTTC. Amino acids: CASSLTGFEQYF.

The gene calls are TRBV6-5 and TRBJ1-1; 10 nucleotides align to TRBD1. CDR1 and CDR2 (germline): MNHEY, SVGAGI. The V gene end was trimmed by 6 bases and the J gene end by 7 bases; junction bases not matched to a gene: 11. The CDR3 runs to 15 residues. The CDR3 loop is CASSSPGQGRGEAFF. CDR3 DNA sequence: TGTGCCAGCAGCTCACCGGGACAGGGGAGAGGTGAAGCTTTCTTT.

This chain joins TRBV30 and TRBJ1-1; D might be TRBD1 (6 bases). V was cut by 3 bases and J by 0 bases, with 11 bases left in between. The CDR3 is 14 residues long. Germline CDR1 is GTSNPN and CDR2 is SVGIG (reference sequence). CDR3 sequence (DNA): TGTGCCTGGAGAATCGGACAGTTGAACACTGAAGCTTTCTTT. It codes for CAWRIGQLNTEAFF.

The chain carries TRBV9 and TRBJ1-2; 10 positions agree with TRBD1. Germline lookup yields CDR1 SGDLS and CDR2 YYNGEE. This CDR3 is 15 amino acids long. J was trimmed by 6 bases and V by 3 bases; bases with no gene match: 8. The CDR3 reads CASSAIHGTGDGYTF. For the CDR3, the DNA is TGTGCCAGCAGCGCCATCCACGGGACAGGGGATGGCTACACCTTC.

This chain uses TRBV29-1 with TRBJ2-5, with unresolved D. The V end lost 7 bases, the J end lost 5 bases, and 8 bases lay between the germline ends. This CDR3 is built from 10 residues. The germline V gene has CDR1 SQVTM and CDR2 ANQGSEA. The CDR3: CSAYWETQYF. The CDR3 DNA is TGCAGCGCCTACTGGGAGACCCAGTACTTC. The whole variable domain, filled in from reference TRBV29-1 and TRBJ2-5, reads SAVISQKPSRDICQRGTSLTIQCQVDSQVTMMFWYRQQPGQSLTLIATANQGSEATYESGFVIDKFPISRPNLTFSTLTVSNMSPEDSSIYLCSAYWETQYFGPGTRLLVL.

J is TRBJ2-5 and V is TRBV7-2; 12 bases match TRBD2. V trimming: 1 base; J trimming: 4 bases; junction bases outside the gene matches: 7. The CDR3 spans 17 residues. Germline-derived CDR1 and CDR2 are SGHTA and FQGNSA. The CDR3 DNA follows: TGTGCCAGCAGCTTAGTGGCTAGCGGGGGGGCCTCAGAGACCCAGTACTTC. Encoded protein: CASSLVASGGASETQYF.

This chain links TRBV29-1 with TRBJ2-7; D ambiguous. There are 13 residues in the CDR3. The germline V gene encodes CDR1 SQVTM and CDR2 ANQGSEA. The V end lost 4 bases, the J end lost 4 bases, and 14 bases lay between the germline ends. As DNA, the CDR3 is TGCAGCGTTGGGGTAGGAGAACCATACGAGCAGTACTTC. This sequence encodes CSVGVGEPYEQYF.